Shown below are 10 T cell receptor beta chains from a single sample sequenced in a study of T cell repertoires in cytomegalovirus infection. TCRdb redid the calling of the reads with MiXCR, one entry per CDR3 protein. The data contain some 800,000 distinct CDR3 sequences, just under 30% of them singletons. Their antigens remain unidentified. Sequences were derived from cultured CD8+ T cells from PBMCs, sampled from culture after CMV antigen stimulation. The receptors derive from a human donor in good health (CMV status not recorded). Some clones in this sample may be carry-over from other donors' samples.

The V gene is TRBV7-4, the J gene TRBJ2-1; 7 bases fit TRBD2. Trimming cost V 10 bases and J 8 bases; bases outside gene matches: 2. CDR3 length: 10 residues. Germline CDR1 is SGHVT and CDR2 is SQSDAQ. The DNA for the CDR3 is TGTGCCACGGGGGGACATGAGCAGTTCTTC. This encodes CATGGHEQFF.

This clonotype has only one observation. V gene TRBV5-6 combines with J gene TRBJ1-1; TRBD1 might be the D (6 bases). V lost 4 bases and J 7 bases, leaving 11 bases between the germline ends. The CDR3 totals 12 residues. Germline-derived CDR1 and CDR2 are SGHDT and YYEEEE. The DNA for the CDR3 is TGTGCCAGCAGCGGAGGACAGCTTGAAGCTTTCTTT. Translating gives CASSGGQLEAFF.

Many counts were recorded for this clonotype. The chain combines TRBV6-4 with TRBJ2-1; TRBD1 is a possible D gene (7 bases). The CDR3 runs to 15 residues. V dropped 3 bases and J dropped 4 bases, with 13 bases sitting between them. The germline V gene encodes CDR1 MRHNA and CDR2 SNTAGT. The CDR3 DNA is TGTGCCAGCAGTGAGTCGCAGGGGGGATACAATGAGCAGTTCTTC. Its protein product is CASSESQGGYNEQFF.

There are a few counts of this clonotype. This chain's CDR3 is CATKPRGHTGELFF. DNA of the CDR3: TGTGCCACCAAGCCCAGGGGGCATACCGGGGAGCTGTTTTTT. The chain links TRBV24-1 to TRBJ2-2; 8 bases map to TRBD1. Germline V gene sequence: CDR1 KGHDR, CDR2 SFDVKD. The CDR3 runs 14 residues. The V segment lost 8 bases and the J segment 5 bases; nucleotides outside the gene matches: 6.

This clonotype was counted only a few times. V usage is TRBV9 and J usage is TRBJ2-7; 9 bases align to TRBD2. V was pared by 5 bases and J by 3 bases, with 6 bases of the junction left unmatched. The germline gives CDR1 SGDLS, CDR2 YYNGEE. The CDR3 length is 14 residues. This CDR3 reads CASRGRGGIYEQYF. In DNA form, the CDR3 reads TGTGCCAGCAGGGGGCGGGGGGGGATCTACGAGCAGTACTTC.

The chain joins TRBV7-9 to TRBJ1-2; D unresolved. Germline assignment: CDR1 SEHNR and CDR2 FQNEAQ (reference sequence). The V gene lost 1 base and the J gene lost 3 bases, with 6 bases spanning the gap. The CDR3 loop spans 13 amino acids. Here the CDR3 reads CASSLDSDYGYTF. The CDR3 DNA is TGTGCCAGCAGCTTAGACTCAGACTATGGCTACACCTTC.

The table lists this clonotype with a few counts. This rearrangement joins TRBV10-3 to TRBJ2-2, with D maybe TRBD2 (5 bases). CDR3 length equals 14 residues. The germline gives CDR1 ENHRY, CDR2 SYGVKD. The V gene lost 6 bases and the J gene lost 7 bases, with 15 bases spanning the gap. The CDR3 sequence is CAIRNREGVGELFF. CDR3 DNA: TGTGCCATCAGGAACCGGGAAGGTGTCGGGGAGCTGTTTTTT.

This clonotype occurred many times. V usage is TRBV12-3 or TRBV12-4 and J usage is TRBJ1-5; D may be TRBD1 (5 bases). This CDR3 spans 18 amino acids. V lost 3 bases and J 0 bases, leaving 18 bases between the germline ends. CDR3 DNA sequence: TGTGCCAGCAGTTTTCGGGGCCAGGTAGTAAGTAGCAATCAGCCCCAGCATTTT. It encodes CASSFRGQVVSSNQPQHF.

This clonotype showed up many times. The rearrangement uses TRBV12-3 or TRBV12-4 and TRBJ2-7, with D possibly being TRBD2 (5 bases). This CDR3 has 13 residues. V was cut by 5 bases and J by 5 bases, with 13 bases left in between. The CDR3 DNA reads as TGTGCCAGCAGTCGAGGGAAAGGGCACGAGCAGTACTTC. Amino acid sequence: CASSRGKGHEQYF.

The V gene is TRBV28, the J gene TRBJ2-4, with TRBD1 identical over 9 bases. CDR1 and CDR2 from the germline V gene are MDHEN and SYDVKM. V gave up 4 bases and J gave up 2 bases; unmatched junction bases: 6. The CDR3 has 16 residues. Here the CDR3 reads CASSSGTGYPKNIQYF. CDR3 DNA sequence: TGTGCCAGCAGTTCGGGGACAGGGTACCCCAAAAACATTCAGTACTTC.